This T cell receptor (beta chain) was documented in a study of graft-versus-host responses after intestinal transplantation. Across the study: Among the recipients, transplants were multivisceral, liver-intestinal, or isolated intestinal.

J gave up 1 base and V 3 bases, and 8 bases lay outside the gene matches. Looked up from germline, CDR1 is MDHEN and CDR2 is SYDVKM. This CDR3 has 18 amino acids. Method: immunoSEQ multiplex PCR; TCRdb's copy keeps in-frame clones and lacks some. The repertoire holds 75,000 to 100,000 clones, with 80% to 95% as singletons. Study-wide results and limits: Some GvH clones were seen earlier in gut or blood, suggesting intestinal origin.

Comment on this clone: The antigen remains undetermined.

The sample was unstimulated CD4+ T cells sorted from spleen or lymph node cells, taken before intestinal transplant. This TCR derives from a human donor who received an intestinal transplant. The V gene is TRBV28, the J gene TRBJ2-3, with 12 nucleotides matching TRBD2. Here the CDR3 reads CASSFPARTSGGTDTQYF. The CDR3 bases are TGTGCCAGCAGTTTCCCAGCCCGGACTAGCGGGGGCACAGATACGCAGTATTTT.